This T cell receptor beta chain was recovered during a study of T-cell reconstitution after alpha-beta-depleted transplantation in children. It was with unique molecular identifiers that the TCRbeta library was prepared. TCRdb independently ran MiXCR on the PCR reads; one entry per CDR3 protein. The sample has roughly 200,000 distinct CDR3 sequences; roughly 7.1% are singletons. This clonotype was detected ten times or more. The sequence came from a boy aged 2-9 years with acute lymphoblastic leukemia, due to receive a stem cell transplant. The sample in question was PBMCs, obtained before TCRalphabeta/CD19-depleted stem cell transplant.

CDR3 bases: TGTGCCAGCAGCTCCCAGGGAGCCACTGAAGCTTTCTTT. Translation: CASSSQGATEAFF. The V gene is TRBV7-9, the J gene TRBJ1-1; D may be TRBD1 (5 bases). Germline-derived CDR1 and CDR2 are SEHNR and FQNEAQ (reference sequence). CDR3 length: 13 amino acids. Between the trimmed V and J ends, which lost 4 bases and 4 bases, there was a span of 10 bases.